This is a list of T cell receptor beta chains from one sample in a study of cytomegalovirus exposure and HLA in healthy donors. Produced via immunoSEQ multiplex PCR; TCRdb's table is partial and in-frame only. Here the sample spans about 160,000 clones, roughly 85% being singletons. The material sequenced was PBMCs. These receptor sequences come from a boy aged 2 to 10 in good health and CMV-seronegative. Each CDR3 is given without its conserved first and last residue. The order of the fields is V gene, clone size, J gene, CDR3 protein. The listing skips clone size in some rows; elsewhere it reads once, few, many or a size class.

>TRBV27|.|TRBJ2-3
ASSTSVVLDAISTDTQY
>TRBV19|.|TRBJ1-5
ASRPGQGPHQPQH
>TRBV15|.|TRBJ2-3
ATSGGTGSTDTQY
>TRBV28|.|TRBJ1-5
AIRQGGNQPQH
>TRBV20-1|.|TRBJ2-5
SARYRETQY
>TRBV28|.|TRBJ2-5
ASRTTGWGGETQY
>TRBV27|.|TRBJ2-1
ASSLSGTGSRNEQF
>TRBV11-2|.|TRBJ1-1
ASSPERGGITEAF
>TRBV27|.|TRBJ2-3
ASSPITGGQDTQY
>TRBV27|.|TRBJ1-6
ASSLSRAGDSPLH
>TRBV19|.|TRBJ2-7
ASSTPVSGSPYEQY
>TRBV7-6|.|TRBJ2-2
ASSLAAGVPTGELF
>TRBV6-4|few|TRBJ2-3
ASSDGRGADTQY
>TRBV27|once|TRBJ2-5
ASSPRGIGETQY
>TRBV6-4|.|TRBJ2-1
ASSDSSKGGNEQF
>TRBV5-1|.|TRBJ2-3
ASSGGQGASPADTQY
>TRBV9|.|TRBJ2-5
ASSVGLLETQY
>TRBV6-5|.|TRBJ2-3
ASALATDTDTQY
>TRBV2|.|TRBJ2-3
ASSFPGGARSTDTQY
>TRBV10-3|.|TRBJ2-1
AISPARSGGSYNEQF
>TRBV11-2|.|TRBJ1-1
ASSQGRVKNTEAF
>TRBV6-5|.|TRBJ1-1
ASSYSIFRMNTEAF
>TRBV20-1|.|TRBJ2-7
SASGSQQY
>TRBV14|few|TRBJ2-2
ASSLTTGYTGELF
>TRBV2|.|TRBJ1-2
ASAAPLPDGYT
>TRBV9|.|TRBJ2-3
ASSTGTSGSQS
>TRBV5-1|.|TRBJ1-3
ASRQDSGNTIY
>TRBV29-1|.|TRBJ1-1
SVLLTAMNTEAF
>TRBV5-1|.|TRBJ2-1
ASSFFNSNEQF
>TRBV5-5|.|TRBJ2-1
ASNNDMKF
>TRBV27|.|TRBJ2-1
ASSLSVESSYNEQF
>TRBV28|.|TRBJ1-4
ASSLQGAGEKLF
>TRBV18|.|TRBJ1-4
ASSPLGGTNEKLF
>TRBV30|.|TRBJ2-7
ACPEGY
>TRBV20-1|.|TRBJ2-5
SAKVSPRQY
>TRBV9|.|TRBJ2-1
ASSVGAGGYNEQF
>TRBV18|.|TRBJ2-7
ASSLTGGDFSYEQY
>TRBV4-1|.|TRBJ1-2
ASSTPTGTGEGYT
>TRBV28|once|TRBJ1-1
ASSAPQGLNTEAF
>TRBV5-1|.|TRBJ2-1
ASSLVLYTYNEQF
>TRBV5-1|.|TRBJ2-2
ASSLRLAPDPGELF
>TRBV5-1|few|TRBJ2-7
ASSLETGDHYEQY
>TRBV10-3|few|TRBJ2-7
AITGTGVLEQY
>TRBV7-9|.|TRBJ2-7
ASRVAGGDYEQY
>TRBV2|.|TRBJ1-6
ASSPLSSLNSPLH
>TRBV5-4|.|TRBJ2-3
ASSAGQGRVTDTQY
>TRBV7-8|.|TRBJ2-3
ASSLLSILVADTQY
>TRBV27|.|TRBJ2-7
ASSGLAGGLYEQY
>TRBV5-1|.|TRBJ2-1
ASSTPGSSGRVTYNEQF
>TRBV29-1|.|TRBJ2-1
SVGLRATPSDEQF